Sequencing of this T cell receptor (beta chain) was carried out in a study of CD8 T cells in Susac syndrome (dated by TCRdb to the late 2010s). For the study in its entirety: Whether CD8+ T cell activation and differentiation in Susac syndrome was antigen driven was tested using repertoire sequencing.

RNA was extracted with the RNeasy kit and about 0.5 to 1 ug was reverse transcribed using random hexamers. The immunoSEQ multiplex PCR assay, which covers 54 Vbeta and 13 Jbeta segments, was used to amplify TCR beta CDR3 regions. PCR amplification bias was corrected using a synthetic template baseline for primer optimization and computational correction. Turning to the authors' computational methods: Reads were assigned to V, D and J genes according to IMGT and analyzed in immunoSEQ Analyzer, with only productive sequences retained. To calculate clonality, Shannon entropy was normalized by log2 of the number of productive unique sequences and then subtracted from one. For each patient and control, public and private clones were evaluated among the 100 most prevalent clones. Clones were defined as Susac-specific if absent from the healthy and MS cohorts, from approximately 1,100 published viral clones and from other ImmuneACCESS disease sequences. The raw public data were reprocessed by TCRdb itself: fastp quality trimming at Q25, MiXCR clonotype calling, in-frame beta chains only. CDR3 protein duplicates are merged, each entry listing the most common genes and DNA. The V and J calls and clone size are TCRdb's, not the authors'. The sample includes approximately 200,000 distinct CDR3 sequences, with roughly 95% observed a single time. About 0.093% of the sample is taken by the ten largest.

Peripheral blood CD8+ and CD4+ T cells from healthy donors, Susac syndrome patients and multiple sclerosis patients were profiled by high-throughput TCR beta sequencing. Multiple sclerosis controls were treatment-naive patients with stable or active relapsing-remitting disease fulfilling revised McDonald criteria. Bulk CD8+ and CD4+ T cells were purified by magnetic negative isolation, whereas CD8+ TEMRA cells were enriched by FACS. Blood was collected in EDTA tubes and processed within 24 hours, with PBMCs isolated through density gradient centrifugation. PBMCs destined for TCR sequencing were cryopreserved in liquid nitrogen and later thawed in a 37 °C water bath. A purity of at least 90% was achieved for sorted or isolated CD4+, CD8+ and CD8+ TEMRA cells. From the germline V gene (reference sequence), CDR1 is DFQATT and CDR2 is SNEGSKA. For this chain, trimming is 3 bases at the V end and 1 base at the J end, and the number of junction bases without a gene match is 8. Inclusive of the bounding cysteine and phenylalanine, the CDR3 is 15 residues long. The kept DNA is CDR3 alone, 45 bases in frame from the first base.

Here is what the overall study found, with its caveats: The TCR sequencing and HLA analysis was acknowledged to have included a relatively small number of individuals.

Worth noting for this clonotype: What antigen it recognizes has not been identified. No base quality values were provided; no much bigger clone lies one nucleotide off.

The V and J segments used are TRBV20-1 and TRBJ2-5, and TRBD2 matches 7 of the central bases. The clonotype originates from a human donor with multiple sclerosis. Sequenced: CD4+ T cells from PBMCs. CDR3 protein: CSASRLAVGQETQYF. The DNA sequence is given as TGCAGTGCTAGTAGGCTAGCGGTCGGCCAAGAGACCCAGTACTTC.